Listed below are T cell receptor beta chains from one sample, sequenced in a study of tissue T cells after allogeneic stem cell transplantation. Some clones are missing from TCRdb's copy, which holds only in-frame ones; the method was immunoSEQ multiplex PCR. Here the sample spans 25,000 or so clones, around 90% being singletons. The specimen comprised blood, sampled before transplantation. All receptors come from a male donor at least 60 years old who later had graft-versus-host disease after an allogeneic stem cell transplant. Both conserved end residues are part of each CDR3. D genes are given only for firm matches. The size field is filled for only some rows; it gives once, few, many or a size class.

>TRBV13|TRBJ2-3|NA|NA
CASSLRRGTSTDTQYF
TGTGCCAGCAGCTTAAGGAGGGGGACTAGCACAGATACGCAGTATTTT
>TRBV2|TRBJ2-1|NA|TRBD2
CASRVTSVDEQFF
TGTGCCAGCAGAGTCACTAGCGTGGATGAGCAGTTCTTC
>TRBV28|TRBJ2-7|once|NA
CATGVGAREQYF
TGTGCCACGGGGGTGGGGGCTCGGGAGCAGTACTTC
>TRBV3-1/TRBV3-2|TRBJ2-3|once|TRBD2
CASSLSSGGVDTQYF
TGTGCCAGCAGCCTCTCAAGTGGGGGGGTAGATACGCAGTATTTT
>TRBV27|TRBJ2-2|NA|TRBD2
CASSPAGGVDTGELFF
TGTGCCAGCAGTCCCGCGGGGGGTGTGGACACCGGGGAGCTGTTTTTT
>TRBV2|TRBJ2-7|NA|NA
CATSIDSYEQYF
TGTGCCACCTCGATAGACTCCTACGAGCAGTACTTC
>TRBV30|TRBJ2-1|NA|NA
CAWSVVDEQFF
TGTGCCTGGAGTGTAGTAGATGAGCAGTTCTTC
>TRBV5-4|TRBJ1-5|once|NA
CASSQDGRGPQHF
TGTGCCAGCAGCCAGGATGGGAGGGGGCCCCAGCATTTT
>TRBV18|TRBJ1-2|NA|NA
CASSPPPRNYGYTF
TGTGCCAGCTCACCACCGCCGAGGAACTATGGCTACACCTTC
>TRBV5-4|TRBJ2-3|NA|NA
CASSSPAGLYTDTQYF
TGTGCCAGCAGCTCCCCAGCAGGGCTTTACACAGATACGCAGTATTTT
>TRBV5-1|TRBJ2-1|NA|NA
CASSLEGDTSYNEQFF
TGCGCCAGCAGCTTGGAAGGGGACACTTCCTACAATGAGCAGTTCTTC
>TRBV5-6|TRBJ1-4|NA|NA
CASSKDGGNEKLFF
TGTGCCAGCAGCAAGGACGGGGGGAATGAAAAACTGTTTTTT
>TRBV6-5|TRBJ2-7|NA|NA
CASSPGVGQYF
TGTGCCAGCAGCCCCGGGGTGGGGCAGTACTTC
>TRBV4-1|TRBJ2-3|NA|NA
CASSQALPTDTQYF
TGCGCCAGCAGCCAAGCCCTACCCACGGATACGCAGTATTTT
>TRBV3-1/TRBV3-2|TRBJ2-5|NA|NA
CASSQGRRSETQYF
TGTGCCAGCAGCCAAGGGAGGAGGTCGGAGACCCAGTACTTC
>TRBV25-1|TRBJ2-3|NA|TRBD2
CASSAPAGGGGTDTQYF
TGTGCCAGCAGTGCACCGGCGGGAGGAGGAGGCACAGATACGCAGTATTTT
>TRBV4-1|TRBJ2-5|NA|NA
CASSQGYRQETQYF
TGCGCCAGCAGCCAAGGGTACAGACAAGAGACCCAGTACTTC
>TRBV27|TRBJ1-5|NA|NA
CASSPGRRQPQHF
TGTGCCAGCAGCCCGGGACGGCGTCAGCCCCAGCATTTT
>TRBV6-1|TRBJ1-1|NA|NA
CASSDLGTEAFF
TGTGCCAGCAGTGACCTAGGGACTGAAGCTTTCTTT
>TRBV19|TRBJ2-3|few|TRBD2
CASSKTGTSGGDTQYF
TGTGCCAGTAGCAAGACTGGGACTAGCGGGGGAGATACGCAGTATTTT
>TRBV4-3|TRBJ1-6|NA|NA
CASSQALTADNSPLHF
TGCGCCAGCAGCCAAGCATTGACAGCCGATAATTCACCCCTCCACTTT
>TRBV30|TRBJ1-4|once|NA
CAWTKGGLSRNEKLFF
TGTGCCTGGACTAAAGGAGGCTTGTCACGGAATGAAAAACTGTTTTTT
>TRBV24-1|TRBJ2-2|NA|NA
CATRPPGELFF
TGTGCCACCAGGCCCCCCGGGGAGCTGTTTTTT
>TRBV2|TRBJ1-5|few|NA
CASSDRGALPMEPQHF
TGTGCCAGCAGTGACCGTGGGGCCCTTCCAATGGAGCCCCAGCATTTT
>TRBV6-5|TRBJ2-5|NA|TRBD2
CASRPGTSGQETQYF
TGTGCCAGCAGACCCGGGACTAGCGGCCAAGAGACCCAGTACTTC
>TRBV5-1|TRBJ2-1|NA|NA
CASSLGGTGPSYNEQFF
TGCGCCAGCAGCTTGGGGGGAACAGGTCCATCCTACAATGAGCAGTTCTTC
>TRBV28|TRBJ1-2|NA|TRBD1
CASSAPGTGLGSYTF
TGTGCCAGCAGTGCCCCCGGGACAGGTTTAGGGAGCTACACCTTC
>TRBV5-1|TRBJ2-5|NA|NA
CASSSHAPAETQYF
TGCGCCAGCAGCTCCCACGCCCCGGCAGAGACCCAGTACTTC
>TRBV2|TRBJ1-5|NA|NA
CASRGGRTSNQPQHF
TGTGCCAGCAGGGGGGGACGGACAAGCAATCAGCCCCAGCATTTT
>TRBV28|TRBJ2-2|NA|NA
CASSLFQRHGELFF
TGTGCCAGCAGTTTATTTCAGAGGCACGGGGAGCTGTTTTTT
>TRBV21-1|TRBJ1-2|NA|NA
CASSKEPNYGYTF
TGTGCCAGCAGCAAAGAACCTAACTATGGCTACACCTTC
>TRBV4-1|TRBJ2-7|NA|NA
CASSPLGLYEQYF
TGCGCCAGCAGCCCTCTTGGTCTGTACGAGCAGTACTTC
>TRBV7-9|TRBJ2-7|NA|TRBD1
CASSLEVGRGPYEQYF
TGTGCCAGCAGCTTAGAGGTGGGCAGGGGGCCCTACGAGCAGTACTTC
>TRBV3-1/TRBV3-2|TRBJ1-2|few|NA
CASSQGARGYTF
TGTGCCAGCAGCCAAGGGGCACGAGGCTACACCTTC
>TRBV6-5|TRBJ1-2|few|NA
CAARTANYGYTF
TGTGCCGCAAGGACGGCTAACTATGGCTACACCTTC
>TRBV18|TRBJ1-2|NA|NA
CASSPIRDNYGYTF
TGTGCCAGCTCACCAATCAGGGATAACTATGGCTACACCTTC
>TRBV7-2|TRBJ2-7|NA|NA
CASSSPRPVPYEQYF
TGTGCCAGCAGCTCCCCCCGACCGGTGCCCTACGAGCAGTACTTC
>TRBV5-6|TRBJ2-3|NA|TRBD2
CASSVGLETTDTQYF
TGTGCCAGCAGCGTCGGACTAGAGACCACAGATACGCAGTATTTT
>TRBV28|TRBJ1-2|NA|NA
CATAGRYYGYTF
TGTGCCACCGCCGGACGGTACTATGGCTACACCTTC
>TRBV11-3|TRBJ1-3|NA|NA
CASSFSGFGNTIYF
TGTGCCAGCAGCTTCTCGGGGTTTGGAAACACCATATATTTT
>TRBV6-4|TRBJ2-7|NA|TRBD1
CASSAYGTGLDEQYF
TGTGCCAGCAGTGCCTACGGGACAGGGCTTGACGAGCAGTACTTC
>TRBV4-1|TRBJ1-1|NA|TRBD1
CASSQDRQGATEAFF
TGCGCCAGCAGCCAAGATAGACAGGGGGCCACTGAAGCTTTCTTT
>TRBV18|TRBJ2-3|NA|NA
CASSSGRADTQYF
TGTGCCAGCTCCTCCGGACGGGCAGATACGCAGTATTTT
>TRBV18|TRBJ1-4|NA|NA
CASSLNSPVATNEKLFF
TGTGCCAGCTCACTTAACAGCCCAGTTGCAACTAATGAAAAACTGTTTTTT
>TRBV7-3|TRBJ2-3|NA|NA
CASSPGFTDTQYF
TGTGCCAGCAGCCCGGGGTTCACAGATACGCAGTATTTT
>TRBV6-1|TRBJ2-1|NA|NA
CASSELAPGDLDEQFF
TGTGCCAGCAGTGAACTGGCCCCAGGGGATCTCGATGAGCAGTTCTTC
>TRBV28|TRBJ2-5|NA|TRBD1
CASRSGTDQETQYF
TGTGCCAGCAGATCCGGGACAGATCAAGAGACCCAGTACTTC
>TRBV29-1|TRBJ2-3|NA|TRBD2
CSVAVRGAGTDTQYF
TGCAGCGTTGCCGTGCGGGGGGCCGGCACAGATACGCAGTATTTT
>TRBV25-1|TRBJ2-7|NA|NA
CASSESDYEQYF
TGTGCCAGCAGTGAGTCGGACTACGAGCAGTACTTC
>TRBV4-1|TRBJ2-2|NA|TRBD1
CASSQEKGQGMAGELFF
TGCGCCAGCAGCCAAGAAAAGGGACAGGGTATGGCAGGGGAGCTGTTTTTT
>TRBV30|TRBJ2-6|NA|NA
CAWSFGGSGANVLTF
TGTGCCTGGAGTTTTGGGGGCTCTGGGGCCAACGTCCTGACTTTC
>TRBV7-2|TRBJ1-1|few|NA
CASSSMGGRSTEAFF
TGTGCCAGCAGCTCAATGGGGGGGCGAAGCACTGAAGCTTTCTTT
>TRBV5-1|TRBJ2-1|once|NA
CASSLGLGEFF
TGCGCCAGCAGCTTGGGCCTGGGCGAGTTCTTC